This T cell receptor (beta chain) was found in a study of T cell responses to AZD1222 COVID-19 vaccine. Study-level information: Pooling covered second doses at about 4 or about 12 weeks. Study-level points and caveats: Spike-specific TCR repertoires showed rising breadth and depth after two AZD1222 doses. Most donors were white British and more were female, and clonal diversity was possibly underestimated.

Repertoires were generated with immunoSEQ multiplex PCR, while TCRdb's copy carries only in-frame clones and drops some. The sample yields approximately 180,000 clones, around nine tenths seen once. This CDR3 comprises 15 residues. The trim removed 0 bases at V and 8 bases at J, leaving 5 bases unmatched. The V gene's germline CDR1 is MNHEY and CDR2 SVGAGI. Comment on this clone: The antigen is not known.

This receptor was taken from an adult in good health. This sample comprised peripheral blood, obtained on day 0 of AZD1222 vaccination. This chain joins TRBV6-5 and TRBJ1-4, with 8 positions matching TRBD1. The chain's CDR3 is CASSYSNRGGEKLFF. The CDR3 bases are TGTGCCAGCAGTTACTCGAACAGGGGGGGCGAAAAACTGTTTTTT.